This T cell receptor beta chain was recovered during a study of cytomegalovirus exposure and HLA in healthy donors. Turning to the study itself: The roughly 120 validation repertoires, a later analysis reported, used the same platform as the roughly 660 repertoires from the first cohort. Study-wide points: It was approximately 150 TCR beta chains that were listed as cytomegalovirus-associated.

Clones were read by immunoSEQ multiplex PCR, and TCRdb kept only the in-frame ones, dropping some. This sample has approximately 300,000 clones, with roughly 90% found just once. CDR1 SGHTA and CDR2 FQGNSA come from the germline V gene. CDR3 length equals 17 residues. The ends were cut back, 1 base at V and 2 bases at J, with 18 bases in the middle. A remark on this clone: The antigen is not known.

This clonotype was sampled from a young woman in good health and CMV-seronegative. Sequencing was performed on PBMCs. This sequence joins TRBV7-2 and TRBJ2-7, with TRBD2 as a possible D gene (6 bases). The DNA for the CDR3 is TGTGCCAGCAGCTTAGATCTGGGAGGACTAAGGGCCTACGAGCAGTACTTC. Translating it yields CASSLDLGGLRAYEQYF.